This T cell receptor (beta chain) comes out of a study of T cell repertoires in cytomegalovirus infection (dated by TCRdb to between 2018 and 2020). Regarding the research as a whole: Donor HLA type was relevant to the analysis, as public TCR beta signatures indicated carriage of CMV infection together with the matching HLA type. Overall study outcomes, separate from this receptor: Cumulative frequency of public TCR beta family members discriminated carriers of CMV infection plus the relevant HLA type in this cohort and an independent approximately 370-donor cohort. The ex vivo response was dominated by HLA-C-restricted CMV-specific TCR beta clonotypes, which also provided the single most frequent clonotype in two of eight donors.

The sequencer was an Illumina HiSeq 1500. The raw public reads went through TCRdb reprocessing: fastp at Q25, MiXCR clone calling, in-frame beta chains kept. Rows matching on CDR3 protein sequence are summarized as one entry with the most common DNA and genes. The sample table lists over 300,000 distinct CDR3 sequences, 15% to 20% of them with a count of one. The ten largest account for approximately 12% of the sample. V lost 0 bases and J lost 1 base, and the count of bases not matched to a germline gene is 3. CDR1 and CDR2, per the germline V gene, are LGHNA and YNFKEQ. Measured from the cysteine to the phenylalanine, the CDR3 is 16 residues long. Only CDR3 DNA remains: 48 bases, in frame from the first base. This clonotype was recorded a few times. Its antigen has not been determined. Base qualities are not provided; no much larger clone lies one nucleotide away.

The sequence is built from TRBV4-2 and TRBJ2-3; the junction holds 8 bases that match TRBD1. The receptor was derived from a human donor in good health (CMV status not recorded). Some clones in this sample may be carry-over from other donors' samples. The sample comprised PBMCs. DNA sequence: TGTGCCAGCAGCCAAGAAGGACAGGGCGGCACAGATACGCAGTATTTT. Translated, this gives CASSQEGQGGTDTQYF.